The 21 T cell receptor beta chains below were found in one sample sequenced in a study of blood T cells in healthy people across ages (dated by TCRdb to the mid-2010s). Library preparation used 5' RACE. The data were produced on an Illumina HiSeq 2500. The second PCR ran for about 7 to 11 cycles and used a J-beta primer mix along with a sample-barcoded 5' primer. TCRdb reran the public reads through fastp at Q25 and MiXCR, keeping productive beta chains. Every entry covers one CDR3 protein and lists the most common genes and DNA from its rows. The sample table records about 1,500,000 distinct CDR3 sequences; approximately 42% of these occur just once. Of the sample, 7% to 9% falls within the top ten clones. The sequencing sample was made of blood. Receptors originate from a woman younger than 30 in good health.

Concerning this clonotype itself: A read error may produce the germline difference seen at one junction end. V gene TRBV12-3 or TRBV12-4 combines with J gene TRBJ2-3, with 11 nucleotides matching TRBD2. The CDR3 spans 17 residues. In nucleotides, the CDR3 is TGTGCCAGCAGTTTTGCTAGCGGGGGGTTTTTCACAGCTACGCAGTATTTT. Translating it yields CASSFASGGFFTATQYF.

CDR3 sequence: CASGFYTPTSGSGNEQYF. The CDR3 region has the DNA TGTGCTAGTGGTTTCTACACTCCAACTAGCGGGAGTGGTAATGAGCAGTACTTC. The rearrangement uses TRBV12-5 and TRBJ2-1, with TRBD2 identical over 11 bases. The J call could be wrong; TRBJ2-7 is a better fit for the DNA end. Germline values: CDR1 LGHNT, CDR2 FRNRAP. CDR3 size: 18 residues.

The chain employs TRBV5-1 and TRBJ1-3; no clear D. The CDR3 has 17 amino acids. Germline CDR1 SGHRS, CDR2 YFSETQ. V lost 4 bases and J 0 bases, leaving 17 bases between the germline ends. The CDR3 DNA is TGCGCCAGCAGCCTGAGCGCGGGGTCCGGCTCTGGAAACACCATATATTTT. Amino acids: CASSLSAGSGSGNTIYF.

This chain uses TRBV4-1 with TRBJ2-2, with D possibly matching TRBD2 (6 bases). V lost 4 bases and J 4 bases, leaving 16 bases between the germline ends. CDR1 and CDR2 from the germline V gene are MGHRA and YSYEKL. This CDR3 has 16 residues. CDR3 residues: CASSPHLAGGTGELFF. As DNA, the CDR3 is TGCGCCAGCAGCCCTCACTTGGCCGGGGGCACCGGGGAGCTGTTTTTT.

The V and J genes are TRBV3-1 and TRBJ2-7; D ambiguous. This CDR3 comprises 14 residues. Germline V gene data show CDR1 as LGHDT and CDR2 as YNNKEL (reference sequence). V was clipped by 2 bases and J by 2 bases, with 10 bases between them. CDR3 in DNA: TGTGCCAGCAGCCAATTGGGCGAGCCCTACGAGCAGTACTTC. Translating it yields CASSQLGEPYEQYF.

The J gene is TRBJ1-2, the V gene TRBV21-1; TRBD1 reflects the table's D call only, with no check against the DNA. TRBV21-1 constitutes a pseudogene. The CDR3 contains 13 residues. The CDR3 reads CASSQASGYGYTF. The CDR3 bases are TGTGCCAGCTCCCAGGCCTCAGGGTATGGCTACACCTTC.

This clonotype was recorded a few times. The chain joins TRBV12-3 or TRBV12-4 to TRBJ1-2; 7 bases line up with TRBD1. Trimming at V came to 6 bases and at J to 4 bases, leaving 11 bases not matched to a gene. This CDR3 has 15 amino acids. CDR3 sequence: CASRETGKGGYGYTF. The DNA of the CDR3 is TGTGCCAGCAGGGAGACAGGGAAAGGCGGCTATGGCTACACCTTC.

The rearrangement uses TRBV20-1 and TRBJ2-4; D is tentatively TRBD1 or TRBD2 (6 bases each). The J call is doubtful: the DNA matches TRBJ2-7 better. Germline CDR1 DFQATT, CDR2 SNEGSKA (reference sequence). This CDR3 comprises 15 residues. Here the CDR3 DNA reads TGCAGTGCTAGAGATGGGGGGCGGGACTCCTACGAGCAGTACTTC. It codes for CSARDGGRDSYEQYF.

The chain has TRBV28 and TRBJ1-4; TRBD1 agrees at 7 bases. The CDR3 spans 15 residues. Losses at the gene ends were 10 bases for V and 0 bases for J; bases not matched to a gene: 8. Germline CDR1 is MDHEN and CDR2 is SYDVKM. CDR3 DNA: TGTGCCACTTCGACGGGGACAGCAACTAATGAAAAACTGTTTTTT. It yields the protein CATSTGTATNEKLFF. The variable domain in full, completed from reference TRBV28 and TRBJ1-4, reads DVKVTQSSRYLVKRTGEKVFLECVQDMDHENMFWYRQDPGLGLRLIYFSYDVKMKEKGDIPEGYSVSREKKERFSLILESASTNQTSMYLCATSTGTATNEKLFFGSGTQLSVL.

This clonotype was observed a handful of times. The V and J genes are TRBV2 and TRBJ1-1; 8 bases are shared with TRBD1. The CDR3 totals 14 residues. Germline V lookup: CDR1 SNHLY, CDR2 FYNNEI. The trim removed 5 bases at V and 6 bases at J, leaving 8 bases unmatched. The DNA for the CDR3 is TGTGCCAGCAGTCCGGGACAGGAGACCTCTGAAGCTTTCTTT. Encoded protein: CASSPGQETSEAFF.

This rearrangement joins TRBV27 to TRBJ2-2; 8 bases are shared with TRBD1. V was clipped by 5 bases and J by 6 bases; unmatched bases: 11. The germline gives CDR1 MNHEY, CDR2 SMNVEV (reference sequence). The CDR3 totals 16 residues. The CDR3 loop reads CASSLDRDVWSGELFF. Written as DNA, the CDR3 is TGTGCCAGCAGTCTGGACAGGGACGTGTGGTCCGGGGAGCTGTTTTTT.

The chain carries TRBV9 and TRBJ2-3; a weak D match, TRBD1 (6 bases). This CDR3 region has 15 residues. Between the trimmed V and J ends, which lost 0 bases and 1 base, there was a span of 9 bases. CDR1 is SGDLS, CDR2 YYNGEE, per germline. The CDR3 DNA reads as TGTGCCAGCAGCGTAGCTAACAGGGGCACAGATACGCAGTATTTT. Translation gives CASSVANRGTDTQYF. Complete variable domain (other parts from reference TRBV9 and TRBJ2-3): DSGVTQTPKHLITATGQRVTLRCSPRSGDLSVYWYQQSLDQGLQFLIQYYNGEERAKGNILERFSAQQFPDLHSELNLSSLELGDSALYFCASSVANRGTDTQYFGPGTRLTVL.

The rearrangement joins TRBV6-1 to TRBJ2-2; D not resolved. Trimming pared 3 bases from V and 0 bases from J, leaving 8 bases between. CDR1 and CDR2 from the germline V gene are MNHNS and SASEGT. The CDR3 runs 15 residues. DNA of the CDR3: TGTGCCAGCAGTGAGACGTCGCCGAACACCGGGGAGCTGTTTTTT. This sequence encodes CASSETSPNTGELFF.

This clonotype has just one count. The CDR3 region has the DNA TGTGCCAGCACCATGGGCCTCTCCTACGAGCAGTACTTC. It translates to CASTMGLSYEQYF. The chain links TRBV11-1 to TRBJ2-7; no reliable D call. The V gene lost 7 bases and the J gene lost 0 bases, with 10 bases spanning the gap. The length of the CDR3 is 13 residues. Germline V gene sequence: CDR1 SGHAT, CDR2 FQDESV (reference sequence).

The genes are TRBV7-9 and TRBJ2-1; D might be TRBD2 (6 bases). The end of the DNA fits TRBJ2-7 better, so the J call may be wrong. CDR1 and CDR2 from the germline V gene are SEHNR and FQNEAQ (reference sequence). The CDR3 consists of 15 residues. CDR3 sequence: CASSPRGTLYNEQYF. The DNA for the CDR3 is TGTGCCAGCAGCCCCCGTGGGACTCTCTACAATGAGCAGTACTTC.

This clonotype was seen at least ten times. The rearrangement links TRBV29-1 to TRBJ2-5; D uncertain. The CDR3 runs to 14 residues. Trimming took off 3 bases at V and 4 bases at J, with 15 bases between the two ends. The germline V gene encodes CDR1 SQVTM and CDR2 ANQGSEA. The CDR3 bases are TGCAGCGTTGAGGGTCGAGACAAGAGAGAGACCCAGTACTTC. Encoded protein: CSVEGRDKRETQYF.

The chain carries TRBV6-6 and TRBJ1-1; tentatively, D is TRBD1 (6 bases). Germline lookup yields CDR1 MNHNY and CDR2 SVGAGI (reference sequence). This CDR3 has 15 amino acids. V lost 6 bases and J lost 1, with 15 bases in between. The CDR3: CASRRKTGSNTEAFF. The CDR3 DNA reads as TGTGCCAGCAGGCGAAAAACAGGGTCGAACACTGAAGCTTTCTTT.

This clonotype was found once. The chain uses TRBV20-1 and TRBJ1-1, with D tentatively TRBD1 (6 bases). CDR3 size: 14 residues. Trimming shortened V by 0 bases and J by 0 bases, and 8 bases separated the two germline ends. In germline, CDR1 is DFQATT, CDR2 SNEGSKA (reference sequence). The CDR3 DNA reads as TGCAGTGCTAGAGAGACAGGAGTGAACACTGAAGCTTTCTTT. Residues: CSARETGVNTEAFF.

The V gene is TRBV7-2, the J gene TRBJ1-3; 8 nucleotides align to TRBD1. Germline loops: CDR1 SGHTA, CDR2 FQGNSA. The CDR3 spans 15 residues. V was pared by 5 bases and J by 6 bases, with 9 bases of the junction left unmatched. The CDR3, as DNA: TGTGCCAGCAGCCCGCAGACGACAGGGGTAAACACCATATATTTT. Protein: CASSPQTTGVNTIYF.

V gene TRBV20-1 combines with J gene TRBJ1-2; 9 positions agree with TRBD1. This CDR3 comprises 14 residues. Unmatched junction bases numbered 5, after V lost 4 bases and J lost 2 bases. The germline V gene has CDR1 DFQATT and CDR2 SNEGSKA (reference sequence). The CDR3 nucleotides read TGCAGTGCTACTCGGGGGACAGGGAACTATGGCTACACCTTC. This gives the protein CSATRGTGNYGYTF.

CDR3 sequence (DNA): TGTGCCAGCAGGAAACAAGAAAACCAGTTCTTC. It translates to CASRKQENQFF. The chain carries TRBV28 and TRBJ2-1; D not certain. Germline values: CDR1 MDHEN, CDR2 SYDVKM. Deletions cut 6 bases from V and 13 bases from J, with 13 bases between. This CDR3 spans 11 amino acids.